Reported below is one TCR beta chain. Sequencing used immunoSEQ multiplex PCR; TCRdb keeps in-frame clones, though not all of them. The sample lists fewer than 200,000 clones, about 93% occurring once. The J segment lost 3 bases and the V segment lost 4 bases, leaving 9 bases of the junction unmatched. This CDR3 comprises 16 residues. The germline V gene encodes CDR1 SGHVS and CDR2 FNYEAQ. The data are from a study of control samples from healthy donors and cancer patients. The specimen sequenced was blood. The chain combines TRBV7-6 with TRBJ2-5; the match to TRBD1 covers 9 bases. The TCR was taken from a woman aged 55-69 years in good health. DNA of the CDR3: TGTGCCAGCAGCTCCGGGACAGGGCTGGTTGAAGAGACCCAGTACTTC. Its protein product is CASSSGTGLVEETQYF.